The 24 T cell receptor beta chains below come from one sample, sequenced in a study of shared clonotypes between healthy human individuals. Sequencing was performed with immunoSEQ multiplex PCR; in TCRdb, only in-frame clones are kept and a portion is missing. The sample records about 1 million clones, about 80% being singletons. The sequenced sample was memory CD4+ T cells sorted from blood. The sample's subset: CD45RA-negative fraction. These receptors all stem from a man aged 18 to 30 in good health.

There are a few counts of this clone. The CDR3 loop is CSVRQGNDQPQHF. The CDR3 nucleotides are TGCAGCGTTCGACAGGGCAACGATCAGCCCCAGCATTTT. J is TRBJ1-5 and V is TRBV29-1; 7 bases agree with TRBD1. V shed 5 bases, J shed 5 bases, and the junction held 6 bases outside the gene matches. There are 13 residues in the CDR3. CDR1 SQVTM and CDR2 ANQGSEA come from the germline V gene.

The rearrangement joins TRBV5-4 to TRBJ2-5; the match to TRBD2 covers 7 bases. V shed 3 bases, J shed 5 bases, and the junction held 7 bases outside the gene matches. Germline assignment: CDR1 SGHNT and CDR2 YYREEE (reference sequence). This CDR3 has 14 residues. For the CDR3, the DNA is TGTGCCAGCAGCTCTCCGGGGGGAGGGGAGACCCAGTACTTC. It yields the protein CASSSPGGGETQYF.

This CDR3 is CASSLGTKTNEKLFF. CDR3 bases: TGTGCCAGCAGTTTAGGGACTAAGACTAATGAAAAACTGTTTTTT. The rearrangement joins TRBV28 to TRBJ1-4; perhaps TRBD1 as D (5 bases). The ends were cut back, 2 bases at V and 2 bases at J, with 9 bases in the middle. Germline CDR1 is MDHEN and CDR2 is SYDVKM. This CDR3 has 15 amino acids.

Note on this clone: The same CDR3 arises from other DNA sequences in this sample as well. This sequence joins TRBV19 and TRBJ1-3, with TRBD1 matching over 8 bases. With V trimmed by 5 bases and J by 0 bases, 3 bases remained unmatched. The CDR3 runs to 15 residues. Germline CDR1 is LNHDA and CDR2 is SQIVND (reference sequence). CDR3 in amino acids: CASSGQGSSGNTIYF. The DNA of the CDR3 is TGTGCCAGTAGTGGACAGGGAAGCTCTGGAAACACCATATATTTT.

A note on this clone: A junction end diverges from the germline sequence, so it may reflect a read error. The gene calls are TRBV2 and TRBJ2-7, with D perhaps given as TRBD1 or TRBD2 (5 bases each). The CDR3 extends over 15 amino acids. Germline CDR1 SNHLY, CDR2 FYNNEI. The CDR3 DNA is TGTGCCAGCACTGAACCGGGACGGAACTCCTACGAGCAGTACTTC. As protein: CASTEPGRNSYEQYF.

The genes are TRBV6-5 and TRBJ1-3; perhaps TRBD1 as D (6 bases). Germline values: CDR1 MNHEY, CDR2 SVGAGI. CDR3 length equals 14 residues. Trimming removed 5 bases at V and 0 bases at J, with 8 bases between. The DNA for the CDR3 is TGTGCCAGCAGTGGGGGCTCCTCTGGAAACACCATATATTTT. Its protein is CASSGGSSGNTIYF.

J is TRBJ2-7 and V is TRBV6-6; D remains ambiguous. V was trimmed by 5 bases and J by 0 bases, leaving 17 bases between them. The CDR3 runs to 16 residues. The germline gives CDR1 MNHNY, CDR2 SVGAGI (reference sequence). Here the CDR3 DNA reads TGTGCCAGCAGTCATAGGGCCGTTGGGCTCTCCTACGAGCAGTACTTC. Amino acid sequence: CASSHRAVGLSYEQYF.

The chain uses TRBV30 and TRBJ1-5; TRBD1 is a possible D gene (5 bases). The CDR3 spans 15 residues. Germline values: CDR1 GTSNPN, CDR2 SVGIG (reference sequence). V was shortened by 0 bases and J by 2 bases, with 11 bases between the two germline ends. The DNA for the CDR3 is TGTGCCTGGAGTGTGGGGGGTGGGGGCAATCAGCCCCAGCATTTT. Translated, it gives CAWSVGGGGNQPQHF.

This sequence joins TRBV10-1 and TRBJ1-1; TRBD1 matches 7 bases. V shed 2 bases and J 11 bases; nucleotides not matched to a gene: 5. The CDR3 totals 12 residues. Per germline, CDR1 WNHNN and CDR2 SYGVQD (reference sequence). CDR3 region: CASSERQGVAFF. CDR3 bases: TGCGCCAGCAGTGAGAGGCAGGGGGTGGCTTTCTTT.

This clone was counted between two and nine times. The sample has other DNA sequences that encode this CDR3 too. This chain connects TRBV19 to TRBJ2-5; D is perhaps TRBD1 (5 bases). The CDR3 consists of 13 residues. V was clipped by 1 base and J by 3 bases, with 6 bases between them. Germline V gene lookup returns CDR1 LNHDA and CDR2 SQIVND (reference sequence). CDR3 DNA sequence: TGTGCCAGTAGTATAGGGGGCGAAGAGACCCAGTACTTC. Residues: CASSIGGEETQYF.

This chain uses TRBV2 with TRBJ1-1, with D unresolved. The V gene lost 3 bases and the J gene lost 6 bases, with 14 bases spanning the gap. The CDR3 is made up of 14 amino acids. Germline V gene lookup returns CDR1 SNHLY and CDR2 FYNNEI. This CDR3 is CASSESGVKAEAFF. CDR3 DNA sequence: TGTGCCAGCAGTGAGTCCGGGGTTAAAGCTGAAGCTTTCTTT.

CDR3 amino acids: CASSLVGTSTYEQYF. The CDR3 DNA reads TGTGCCAGCAGCTTAGTCGGGACTAGCACCTACGAGCAGTACTTC. V usage is TRBV7-2 and J usage is TRBJ2-7, with 9 bases matching TRBD2. CDR3 length equals 15 residues. Trimming removed 1 base from V and 2 bases from J; junction bases left unmatched: 3. Germline V gives CDR1 SGHTA, CDR2 FQGNSA. The full variable domain, its missing parts supplied by reference TRBV7-2 and TRBJ2-7, is GAGVSQSPSNKVTEKGKDVELRCDPISGHTALYWYRQSLGQGLEFLIYFQGNSAPDKSGLPSDRFSAERTGGSVSTLTIQRTQQEDSAVYLCASSLVGTSTYEQYFGPGTRLTVT.

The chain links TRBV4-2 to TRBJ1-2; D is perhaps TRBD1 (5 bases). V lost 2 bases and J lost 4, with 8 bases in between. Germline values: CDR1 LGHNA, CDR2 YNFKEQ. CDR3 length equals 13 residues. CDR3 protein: CASSQTGPYGYTF. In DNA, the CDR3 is TGTGCCAGCAGCCAAACGGGGCCCTATGGCTACACCTTC.

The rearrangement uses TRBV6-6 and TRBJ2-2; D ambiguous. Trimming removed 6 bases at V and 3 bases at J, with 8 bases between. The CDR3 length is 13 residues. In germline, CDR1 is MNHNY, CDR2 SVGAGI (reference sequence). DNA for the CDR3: TGTGCCAGCAGCCTTCAGGACACCGGGGAGCTGTTTTTT. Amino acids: CASSLQDTGELFF.

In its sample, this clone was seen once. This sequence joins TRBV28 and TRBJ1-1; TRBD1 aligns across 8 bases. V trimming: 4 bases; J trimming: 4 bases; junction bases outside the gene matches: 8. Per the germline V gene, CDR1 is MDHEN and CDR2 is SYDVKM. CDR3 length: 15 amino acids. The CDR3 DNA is TGTGCCAGCAGTTCCCGACAGGGGATGGGCACTGAAGCTTTCTTT. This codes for CASSSRQGMGTEAFF.

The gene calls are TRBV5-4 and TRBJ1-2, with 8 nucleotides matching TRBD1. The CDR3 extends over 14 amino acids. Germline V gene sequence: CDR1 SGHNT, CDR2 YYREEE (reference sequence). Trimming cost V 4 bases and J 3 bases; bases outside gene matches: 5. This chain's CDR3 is CASSTPGQDYGYTF. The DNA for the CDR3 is TGTGCCAGCAGCACGCCGGGACAGGACTATGGCTACACCTTC.

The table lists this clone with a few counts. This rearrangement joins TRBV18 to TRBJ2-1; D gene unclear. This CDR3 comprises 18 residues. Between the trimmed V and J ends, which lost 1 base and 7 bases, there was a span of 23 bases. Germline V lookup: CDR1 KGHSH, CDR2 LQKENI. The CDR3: CASSPRLATANSENEQFF. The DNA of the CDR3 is TGTGCCAGCTCACCACGCCTCGCAACAGCCAATTCGGAGAATGAGCAGTTCTTC. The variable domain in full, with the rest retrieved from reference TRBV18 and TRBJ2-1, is NAGVMQNPRHLVRRRGQEARLRCSPMKGHSHVYWYRQLPEEGLKFMVYLQKENIIDESGMPKERFSAEFPKEGPSILRIQQVVRGDSAAYFCASSPRLATANSENEQFFGPGTRLTVL.

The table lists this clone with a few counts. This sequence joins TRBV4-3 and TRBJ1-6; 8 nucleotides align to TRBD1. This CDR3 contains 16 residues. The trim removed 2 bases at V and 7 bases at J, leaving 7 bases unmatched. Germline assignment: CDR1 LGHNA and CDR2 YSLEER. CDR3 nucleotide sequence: TGCGCCAGCAGCCAATCCGGGACAGGAAGGAATTCACCCCTCCACTTT. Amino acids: CASSQSGTGRNSPLHF.

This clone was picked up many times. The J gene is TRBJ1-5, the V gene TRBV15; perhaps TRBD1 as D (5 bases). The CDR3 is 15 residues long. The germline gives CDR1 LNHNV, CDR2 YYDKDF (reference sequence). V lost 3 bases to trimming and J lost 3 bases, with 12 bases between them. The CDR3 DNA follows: TGTGCCACCAGCAGGGGGACCCCAGACAATCAGCCCCAGCATTTT. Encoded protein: CATSRGTPDNQPQHF.

The CDR3 loop is CASSTDRGANYGYTF. The CDR3 DNA sequence: TGTGCCAGCAGCACCGACAGGGGAGCTAACTATGGCTACACCTTC. The rearrangement joins TRBV7-2 to TRBJ1-2; 8 nucleotides agree with TRBD1. After removal of 5 bases from V and 0 bases from J, the junction contained 5 bases not matched to a gene. From germline, CDR1 is SGHTA and CDR2 FQGNSA. The length of the CDR3 is 15 residues.

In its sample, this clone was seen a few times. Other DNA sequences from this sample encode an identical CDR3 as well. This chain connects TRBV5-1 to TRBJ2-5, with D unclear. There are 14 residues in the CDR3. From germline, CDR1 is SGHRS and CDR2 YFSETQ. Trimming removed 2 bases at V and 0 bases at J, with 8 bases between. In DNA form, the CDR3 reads TGCGCCAGCAGCTTAGGCGACAACCAAGAGACCCAGTACTTC. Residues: CASSLGDNQETQYF.

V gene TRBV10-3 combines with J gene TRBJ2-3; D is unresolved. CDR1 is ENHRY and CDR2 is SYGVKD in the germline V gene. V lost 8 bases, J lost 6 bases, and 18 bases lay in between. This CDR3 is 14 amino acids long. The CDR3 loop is CAIRPVPADDTQYF. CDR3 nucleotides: TGTGCCATCCGCCCCGTCCCGGCGGATGATACGCAGTATTTT.

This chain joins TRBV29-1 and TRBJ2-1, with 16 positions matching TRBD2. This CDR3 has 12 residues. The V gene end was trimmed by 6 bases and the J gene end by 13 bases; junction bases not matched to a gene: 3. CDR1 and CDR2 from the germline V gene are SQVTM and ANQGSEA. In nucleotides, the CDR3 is TGCAGCGTCGGGACTAGCGGGAGGGGCCAGTTCTTC. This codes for CSVGTSGRGQFF.

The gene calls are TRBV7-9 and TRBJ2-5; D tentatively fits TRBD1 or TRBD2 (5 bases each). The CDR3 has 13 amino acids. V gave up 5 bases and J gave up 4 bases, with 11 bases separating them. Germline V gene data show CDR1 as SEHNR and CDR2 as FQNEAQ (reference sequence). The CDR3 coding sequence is TGTGCCAGCAGCCCAGGGACGGGAGAGACCCAGTACTTC. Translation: CASSPGTGETQYF.